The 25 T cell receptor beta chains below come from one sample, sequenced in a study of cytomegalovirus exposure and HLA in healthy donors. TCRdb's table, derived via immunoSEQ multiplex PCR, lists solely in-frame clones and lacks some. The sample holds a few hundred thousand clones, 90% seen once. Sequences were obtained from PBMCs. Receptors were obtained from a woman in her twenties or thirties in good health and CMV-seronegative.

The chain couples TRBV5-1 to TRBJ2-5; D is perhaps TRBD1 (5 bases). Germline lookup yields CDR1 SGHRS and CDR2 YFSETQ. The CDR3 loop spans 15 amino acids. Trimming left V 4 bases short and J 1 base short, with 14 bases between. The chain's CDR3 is CASSQGTGTQETQYF. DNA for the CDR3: TGCGCCAGCAGCCAGGGTACAGGAACCCAAGAGACCCAGTACTTC.

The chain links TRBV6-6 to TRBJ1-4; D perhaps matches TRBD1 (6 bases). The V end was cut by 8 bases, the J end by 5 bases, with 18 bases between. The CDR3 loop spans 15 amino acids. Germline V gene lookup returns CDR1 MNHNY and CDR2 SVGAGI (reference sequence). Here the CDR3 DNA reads TGTGCCAGCGGCTGGGGTGAGGGGGGGAATGAAAAACTGTTTTTT. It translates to CASGWGEGGNEKLFF.

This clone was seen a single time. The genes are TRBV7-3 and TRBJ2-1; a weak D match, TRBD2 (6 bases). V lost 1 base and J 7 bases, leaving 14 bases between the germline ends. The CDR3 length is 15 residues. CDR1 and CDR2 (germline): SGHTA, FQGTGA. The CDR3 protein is CASSLRASAGNEQFF. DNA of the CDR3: TGTGCCAGCAGCTTAAGGGCTAGCGCGGGGAATGAGCAGTTCTTC. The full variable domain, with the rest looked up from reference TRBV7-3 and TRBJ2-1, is GAGVSQTPSNKVTEKGKYVELRCDPISGHTALYWYRQSLGQGPEFLIYFQGTGAADDSGLPNDRFFAVRPEGSVSTLKIQRTERGDSAVYLCASSLRASAGNEQFFGPGTRLTVL.

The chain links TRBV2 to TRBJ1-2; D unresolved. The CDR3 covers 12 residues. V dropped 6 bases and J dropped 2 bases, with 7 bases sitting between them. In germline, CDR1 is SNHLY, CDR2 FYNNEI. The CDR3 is CASRGANYGYTF. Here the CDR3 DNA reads TGTGCCAGCAGGGGCGCGAACTATGGCTACACCTTC.

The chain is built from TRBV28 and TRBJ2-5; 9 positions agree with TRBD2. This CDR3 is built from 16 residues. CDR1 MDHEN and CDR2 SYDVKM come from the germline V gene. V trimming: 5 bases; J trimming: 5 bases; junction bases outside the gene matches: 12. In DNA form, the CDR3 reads TGTGCCAGCAGTCCACATAGCGGGAGATTAAAGGAGACCCAGTACTTC. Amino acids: CASSPHSGRLKETQYF.

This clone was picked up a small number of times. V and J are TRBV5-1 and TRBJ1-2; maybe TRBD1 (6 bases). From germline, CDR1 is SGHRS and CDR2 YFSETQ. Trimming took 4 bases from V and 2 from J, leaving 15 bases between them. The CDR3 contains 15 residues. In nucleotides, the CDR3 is TGCGCCAGCAGCCCCGGTGTAGGGGGGAACTATGGCTACACCTTC. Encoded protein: CASSPGVGGNYGYTF.

The CDR3: CASSITALGVAYEQYF. The CDR3 bases are TGTGCCAGCAGTATAACCGCCCTGGGGGTGGCCTACGAGCAGTACTTC. This rearrangement joins TRBV27 to TRBJ2-7; D tentatively reads TRBD1 or TRBD2 (5 bases each). CDR1 is MNHEY, CDR2 SMNVEV, per germline (reference sequence). Trimming removed 5 bases from V and 2 bases from J, with 19 bases in between. The length of the CDR3 is 16 residues.

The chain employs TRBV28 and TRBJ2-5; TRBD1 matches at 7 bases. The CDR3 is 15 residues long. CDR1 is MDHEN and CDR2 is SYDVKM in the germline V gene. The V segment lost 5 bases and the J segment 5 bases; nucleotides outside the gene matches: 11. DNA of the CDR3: TGTGCCAGCAGTAAGCGACAGGGTGTCGTGGAGACCCAGTACTTC. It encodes CASSKRQGVVETQYF.

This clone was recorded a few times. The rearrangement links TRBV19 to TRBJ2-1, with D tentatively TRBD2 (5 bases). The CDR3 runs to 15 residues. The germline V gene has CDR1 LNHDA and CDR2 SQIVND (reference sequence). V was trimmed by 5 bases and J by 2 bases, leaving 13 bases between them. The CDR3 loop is CASSPGVAPYNEQFF. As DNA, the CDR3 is TGTGCCAGTAGTCCCGGGGTAGCGCCCTACAATGAGCAGTTCTTC.

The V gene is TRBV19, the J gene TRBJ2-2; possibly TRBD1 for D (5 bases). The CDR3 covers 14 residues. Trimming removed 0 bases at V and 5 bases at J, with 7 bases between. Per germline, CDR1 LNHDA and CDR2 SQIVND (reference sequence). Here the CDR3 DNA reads TGTGCCAGTAGTATAGATAAGGGGACCGGGGAGCTGTTTTTT. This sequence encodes CASSIDKGTGELFF.

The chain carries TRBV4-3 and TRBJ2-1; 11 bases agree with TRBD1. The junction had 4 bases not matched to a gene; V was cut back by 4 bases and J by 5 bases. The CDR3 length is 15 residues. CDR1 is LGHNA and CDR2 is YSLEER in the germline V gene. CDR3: CASSLRDRGNNEQFF. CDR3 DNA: TGCGCCAGCAGCCTCCGGGACAGGGGGAACAATGAGCAGTTCTTC.

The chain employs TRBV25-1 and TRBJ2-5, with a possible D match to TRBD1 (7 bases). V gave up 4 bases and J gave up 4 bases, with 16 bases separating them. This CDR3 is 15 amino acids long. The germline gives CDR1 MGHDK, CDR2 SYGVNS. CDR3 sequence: CASSGTGGTGETQYF. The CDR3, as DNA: TGTGCCAGCAGTGGGACAGGAGGGACGGGAGAGACCCAGTACTTC.

CDR3 protein: CASSQVQLAGTDTQYF. The CDR3 region has the DNA TGCGCCAGCAGCCAAGTACAACTAGCGGGCACAGATACGCAGTATTTT. The chain has TRBV4-1 and TRBJ2-3; TRBD2 aligns across 8 bases. The CDR3 length is 16 residues. The ends lost 1 base at V and 1 base at J; junction bases unmatched: 4. Germline V gene data show CDR1 as MGHRA and CDR2 as YSYEKL.

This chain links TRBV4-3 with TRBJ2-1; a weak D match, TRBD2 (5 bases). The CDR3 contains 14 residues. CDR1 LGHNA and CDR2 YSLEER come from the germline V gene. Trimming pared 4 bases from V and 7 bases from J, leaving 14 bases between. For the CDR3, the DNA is TGCGCCAGCAGCCTCAGTCCAACGGGGAATGAGCAGTTCTTC. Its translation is CASSLSPTGNEQFF.

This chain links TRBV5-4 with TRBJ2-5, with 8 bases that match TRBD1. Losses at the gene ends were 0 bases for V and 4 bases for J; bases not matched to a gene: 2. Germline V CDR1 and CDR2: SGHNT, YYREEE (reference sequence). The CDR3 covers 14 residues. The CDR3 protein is CASSLARGRETQYF. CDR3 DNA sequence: TGTGCCAGCAGCTTGGCCAGGGGGCGAGAGACCCAGTACTTC.

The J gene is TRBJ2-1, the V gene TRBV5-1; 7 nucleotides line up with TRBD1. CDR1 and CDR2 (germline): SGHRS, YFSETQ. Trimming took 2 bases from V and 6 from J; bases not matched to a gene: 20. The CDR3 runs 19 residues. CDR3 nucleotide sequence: TGCGCCAGCAGCTTTCCTCAACTCCGACAGGGTCAGAACATCAATGAGCAGTTCTTC. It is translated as CASSFPQLRQGQNINEQFF.

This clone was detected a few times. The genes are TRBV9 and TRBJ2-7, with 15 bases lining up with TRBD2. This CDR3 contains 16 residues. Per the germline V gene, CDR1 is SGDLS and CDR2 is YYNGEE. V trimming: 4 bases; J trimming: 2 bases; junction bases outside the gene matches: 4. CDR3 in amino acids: CASSTGLAGGAYEQYF. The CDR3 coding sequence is TGTGCCAGCAGCACAGGACTAGCGGGAGGGGCCTACGAGCAGTACTTC.

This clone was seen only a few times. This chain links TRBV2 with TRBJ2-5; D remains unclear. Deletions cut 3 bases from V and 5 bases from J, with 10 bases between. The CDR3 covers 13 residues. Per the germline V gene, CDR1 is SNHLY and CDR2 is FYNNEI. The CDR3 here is CASSDSELETQYF. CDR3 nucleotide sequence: TGTGCCAGCAGTGACTCTGAGTTGGAGACCCAGTACTTC.

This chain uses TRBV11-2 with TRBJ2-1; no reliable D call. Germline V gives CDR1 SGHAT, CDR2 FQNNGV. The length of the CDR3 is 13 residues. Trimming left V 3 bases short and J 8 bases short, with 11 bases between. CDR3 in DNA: TGTGCCAGCAGCTTCTTTAGCAGCGATGAGCAGTTCTTC. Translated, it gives CASSFFSSDEQFF. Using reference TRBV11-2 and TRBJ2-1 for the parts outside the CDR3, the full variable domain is EAGVAQSPRYKIIEKRQSVAFWCNPISGHATLYWYQQILGQGPKLLIQFQNNGVVDDSQLPKDRFSAERLKGVDSTLKIQPAKLEDSAVYLCASSFFSSDEQFFGPGTRLTVL.

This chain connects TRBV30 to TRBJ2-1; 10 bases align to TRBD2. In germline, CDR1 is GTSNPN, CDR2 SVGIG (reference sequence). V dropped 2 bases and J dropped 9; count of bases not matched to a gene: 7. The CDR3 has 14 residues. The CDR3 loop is CAWSMVAGGVEQFF. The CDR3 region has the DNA TGTGCCTGGAGTATGGTAGCGGGAGGCGTTGAGCAGTTCTTC. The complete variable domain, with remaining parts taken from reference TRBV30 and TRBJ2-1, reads SQTIHQWPATLVQPVGSPLSLECTVEGTSNPNLYWYRQAAGRGLQLLFYSVGIGQISSEVPQNLSASRPQDRQFILSSKKLLLSDSGFYLCAWSMVAGGVEQFFGPGTRLTVL.

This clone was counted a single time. In DNA, the CDR3 is TGTGCCAGCAGTGACAGAGATAGCAATCAGCCCCAGCATTTT. Protein product: CASSDRDSNQPQHF. The V and J genes are TRBV6-1 and TRBJ1-5, with D hard to call. Trimming stripped 3 bases from V and 0 bases from J, with 6 bases between. Germline lookup yields CDR1 MNHNS and CDR2 SASEGT. The CDR3 length is 14 residues.

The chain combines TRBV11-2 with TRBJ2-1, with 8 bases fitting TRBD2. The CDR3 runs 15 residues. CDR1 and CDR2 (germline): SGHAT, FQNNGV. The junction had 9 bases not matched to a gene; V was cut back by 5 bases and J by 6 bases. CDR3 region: CASSAGLVPPNEQFF. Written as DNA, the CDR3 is TGTGCCAGCAGCGCGGGACTAGTCCCCCCCAATGAGCAGTTCTTC.

The CDR3 region is CAIPLSGNTIYF. Here the CDR3 DNA reads TGTGCCATCCCCCTCTCTGGAAACACCATATATTTT. This sequence joins TRBV15 and TRBJ1-3; no clear D. The ends were cut back, 10 bases at V and 0 bases at J, with 7 bases in the middle. The CDR3 has 12 amino acids. Looked up from germline, CDR1 is LNHNV and CDR2 is YYDKDF (reference sequence). Together with reference TRBV15 and TRBJ1-3, the CDR3 gives the full variable domain: DAMVIQNPRYQVTQFGKPVTLSCSQTLNHNVMYWYQQKSSQAPKLLFHYYDKDFNNEADTPDNFQSRRPNTSFCFLDIRSPGLGDTAMYLCAIPLSGNTIYFGEGSWLTVV.

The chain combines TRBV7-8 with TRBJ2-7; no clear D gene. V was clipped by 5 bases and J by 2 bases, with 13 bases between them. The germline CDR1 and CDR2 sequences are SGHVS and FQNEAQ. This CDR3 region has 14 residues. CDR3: CASSAQFTTYEQYF. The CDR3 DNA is TGTGCCAGCAGCGCACAATTCACGACCTACGAGCAGTACTTC. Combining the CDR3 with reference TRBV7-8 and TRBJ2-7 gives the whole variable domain GAGVSQSPRYKVAKRGQDVALRCDPISGHVSLFWYQQALGQGPEFLTYFQNEAQLDKSGLPSDRFFAERPEGSVSTLKIQRTQQEDSAVYLCASSAQFTTYEQYFGPGTRLTVT.

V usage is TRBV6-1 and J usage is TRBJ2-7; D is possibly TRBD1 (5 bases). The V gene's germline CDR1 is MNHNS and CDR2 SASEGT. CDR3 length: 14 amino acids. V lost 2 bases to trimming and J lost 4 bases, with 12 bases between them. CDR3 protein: CASSEMGRLYEQYF. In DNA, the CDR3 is TGTGCCAGCAGTGAAATGGGGCGCCTGTACGAGCAGTACTTC.